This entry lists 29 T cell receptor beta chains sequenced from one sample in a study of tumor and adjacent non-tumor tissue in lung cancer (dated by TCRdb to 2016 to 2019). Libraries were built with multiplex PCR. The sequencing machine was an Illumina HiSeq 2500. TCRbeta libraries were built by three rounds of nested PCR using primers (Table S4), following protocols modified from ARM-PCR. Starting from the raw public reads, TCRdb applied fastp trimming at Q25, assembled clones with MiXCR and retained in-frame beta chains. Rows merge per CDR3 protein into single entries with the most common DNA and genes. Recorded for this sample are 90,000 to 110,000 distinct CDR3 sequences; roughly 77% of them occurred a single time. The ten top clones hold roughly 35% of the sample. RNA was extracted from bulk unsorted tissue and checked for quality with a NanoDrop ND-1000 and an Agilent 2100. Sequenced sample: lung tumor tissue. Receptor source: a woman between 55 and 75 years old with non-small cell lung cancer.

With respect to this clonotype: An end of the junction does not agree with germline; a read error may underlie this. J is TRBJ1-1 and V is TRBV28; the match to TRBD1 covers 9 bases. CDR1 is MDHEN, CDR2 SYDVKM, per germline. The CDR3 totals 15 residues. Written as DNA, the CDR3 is TGTGCCTGCAGTTTACGTCACAGGGGGCAGGCCGAAGCTTTCTTT. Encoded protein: CACSLRHRGQAEAFF.

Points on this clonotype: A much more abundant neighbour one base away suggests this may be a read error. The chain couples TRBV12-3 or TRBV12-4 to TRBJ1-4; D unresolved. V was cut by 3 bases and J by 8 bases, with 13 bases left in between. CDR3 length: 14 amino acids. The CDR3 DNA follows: TGTGCCAGCAGTTTTAGCGGAGCGAGGGAAAAACTGTTTTTT. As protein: CASSFSGAREKLFF.

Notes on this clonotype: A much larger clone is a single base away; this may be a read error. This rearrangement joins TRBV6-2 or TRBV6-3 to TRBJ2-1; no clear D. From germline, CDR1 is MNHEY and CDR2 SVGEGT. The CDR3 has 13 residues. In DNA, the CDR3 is TGTGCCAACAGTCTCGGACCCCCCAATGAGCAGTTCTTC. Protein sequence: CANSLGPPNEQFF.

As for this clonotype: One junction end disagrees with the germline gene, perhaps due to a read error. The chain's CDR3 is CSGQEGNQSQHF. CDR3 coding DNA: TGCAGCGGACAGGAGGGGAATCAGTCCCAGCATTTT. The chain is built from TRBV20-1 and TRBJ1-5, with 7 bases aligning to TRBD1. This CDR3 is built from 12 residues. CDR1 DFQATT and CDR2 SNEGSKA come from the germline V gene (reference sequence).

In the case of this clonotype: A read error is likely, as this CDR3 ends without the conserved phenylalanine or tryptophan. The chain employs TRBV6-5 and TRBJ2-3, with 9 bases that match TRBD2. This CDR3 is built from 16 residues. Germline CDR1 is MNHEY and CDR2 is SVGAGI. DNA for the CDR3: TGTGCCAACAGCTATTCTCCAGCGGGAGGCACAGATATGCAGTATTAT. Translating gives CANSYSPAGGTDMQYY.

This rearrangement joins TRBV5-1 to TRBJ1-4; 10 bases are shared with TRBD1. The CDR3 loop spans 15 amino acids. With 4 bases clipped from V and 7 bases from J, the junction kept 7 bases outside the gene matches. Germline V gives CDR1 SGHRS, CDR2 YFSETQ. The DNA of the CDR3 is TGCGCCAGCAGCGCCCGGACAGGGGGAGGTGAAAAACTGTTTTTT. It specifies CASSARTGGGEKLFF.

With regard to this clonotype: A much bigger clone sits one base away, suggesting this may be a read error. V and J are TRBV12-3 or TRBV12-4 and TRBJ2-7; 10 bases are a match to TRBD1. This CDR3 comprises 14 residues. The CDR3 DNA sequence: TGTGACAGCAGTTTCGGGACAGGGGTTCATGAGCAGTACTTC. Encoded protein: CDSSFGTGVHEQYF.

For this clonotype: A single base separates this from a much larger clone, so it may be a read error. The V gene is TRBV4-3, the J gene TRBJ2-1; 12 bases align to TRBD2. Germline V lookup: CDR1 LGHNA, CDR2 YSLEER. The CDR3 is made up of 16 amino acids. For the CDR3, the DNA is TGCGACAGCAGCCGAGAGGGACTAGCGGGCTCGGGTGAGCAGTTCTTC. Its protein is CDSSREGLAGSGEQFF.

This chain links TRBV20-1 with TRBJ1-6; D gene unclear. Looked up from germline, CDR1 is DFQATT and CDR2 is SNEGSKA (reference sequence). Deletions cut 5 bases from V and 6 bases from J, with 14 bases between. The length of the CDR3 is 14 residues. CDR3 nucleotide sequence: TGCAGTGCTCCTGGAACCACTCCTAATTCACCCCTCCACTTT. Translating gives CSAPGTTPNSPLHF.

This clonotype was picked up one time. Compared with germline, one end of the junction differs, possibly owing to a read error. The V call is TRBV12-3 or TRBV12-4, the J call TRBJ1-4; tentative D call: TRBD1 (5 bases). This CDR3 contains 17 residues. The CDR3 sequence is CASSSIRGLKQVEKPFF. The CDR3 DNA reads TGTGCCAGCAGTTCTATCCGGGGACTAAAACAAGTGGAAAAACCGTTTTTT.

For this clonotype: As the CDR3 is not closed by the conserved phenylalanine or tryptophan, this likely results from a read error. The CDR3 sequence: CVSSGQGRDTEAFS. For the CDR3, the DNA is TGTGTCAGCAGCGGACAGGGGCGCGACACTGAAGCTTTCTCT. The chain uses TRBV6-6 and TRBJ1-1, with 9 bases identical to TRBD1. Germline V CDR1 and CDR2: MNHNY, SVGAGI (reference sequence). The CDR3 is made up of 14 amino acids.

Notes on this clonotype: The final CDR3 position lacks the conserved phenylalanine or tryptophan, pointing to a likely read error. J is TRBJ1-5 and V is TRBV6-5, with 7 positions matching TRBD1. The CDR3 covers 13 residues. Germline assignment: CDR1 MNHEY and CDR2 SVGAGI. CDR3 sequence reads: CASSYAMGQLQHS. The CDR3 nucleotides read TGTGCCAGCAGTTACGCAATGGGACAGCTCCAGCATTCT.

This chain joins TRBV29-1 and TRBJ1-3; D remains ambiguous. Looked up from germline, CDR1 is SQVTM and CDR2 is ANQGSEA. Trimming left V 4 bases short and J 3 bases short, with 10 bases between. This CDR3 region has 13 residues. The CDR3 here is CSVATTFGNTIYF. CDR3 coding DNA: TGCAGCGTTGCTACAACTTTTGGAAACACCATATATTTT.

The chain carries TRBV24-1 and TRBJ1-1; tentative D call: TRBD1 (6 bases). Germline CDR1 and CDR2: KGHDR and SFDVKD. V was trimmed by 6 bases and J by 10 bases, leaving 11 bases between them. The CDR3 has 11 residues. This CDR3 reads CATSNDRRAFF. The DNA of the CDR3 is TGTGCCACCAGTAATGACAGGAGAGCTTTCTTT.

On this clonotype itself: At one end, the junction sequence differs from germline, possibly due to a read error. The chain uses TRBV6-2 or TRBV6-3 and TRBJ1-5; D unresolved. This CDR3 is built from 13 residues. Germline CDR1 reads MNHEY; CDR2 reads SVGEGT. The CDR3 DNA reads TGTGCCAGCACCCCAGGTGAAAGGCAGCCCCAGCTTTTT. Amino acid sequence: CASTPGERQPQLF.

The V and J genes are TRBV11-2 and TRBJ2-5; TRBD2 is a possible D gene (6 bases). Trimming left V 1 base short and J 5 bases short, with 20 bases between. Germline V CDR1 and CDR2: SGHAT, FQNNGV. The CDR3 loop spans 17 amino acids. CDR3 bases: TGTGCCAGCAGCTTAGGTCGCTCCGGGGGTTGCCGGGAGACCCAGTACTTC. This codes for CASSLGRSGGCRETQYF.

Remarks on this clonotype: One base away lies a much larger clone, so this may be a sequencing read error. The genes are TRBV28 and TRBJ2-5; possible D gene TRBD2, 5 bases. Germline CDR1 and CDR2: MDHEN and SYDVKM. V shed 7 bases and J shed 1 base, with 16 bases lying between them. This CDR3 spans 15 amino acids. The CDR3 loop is CASTDGIGRQETQYF. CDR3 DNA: TGTGCCAGCACCGACGGGATTGGACGCCAAGAGACCCAGTACTTC.

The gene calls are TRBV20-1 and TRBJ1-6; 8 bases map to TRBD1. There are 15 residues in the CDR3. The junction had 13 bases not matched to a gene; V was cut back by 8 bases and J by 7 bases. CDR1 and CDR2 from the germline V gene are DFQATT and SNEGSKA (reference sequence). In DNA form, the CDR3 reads TGCAGTACTCAGTCAGGGGGCATAGAAAATTCACCCCTCCACTTT. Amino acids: CSTQSGGIENSPLHF.

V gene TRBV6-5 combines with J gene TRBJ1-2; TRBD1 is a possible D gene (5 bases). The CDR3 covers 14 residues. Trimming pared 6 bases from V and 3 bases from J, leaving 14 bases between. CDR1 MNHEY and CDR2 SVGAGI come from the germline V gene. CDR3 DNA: TGTGCCAGCAGACCCGCCCAGGGAGACTATGGCTACACCTTC. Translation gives CASRPAQGDYGYTF.

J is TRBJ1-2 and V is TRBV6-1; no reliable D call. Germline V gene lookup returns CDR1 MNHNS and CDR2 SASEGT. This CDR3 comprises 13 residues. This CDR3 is CAGNPAVNYGYTF. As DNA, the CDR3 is TGTGCGGGCAACCCTGCAGTTAACTATGGCTACACCTTC.

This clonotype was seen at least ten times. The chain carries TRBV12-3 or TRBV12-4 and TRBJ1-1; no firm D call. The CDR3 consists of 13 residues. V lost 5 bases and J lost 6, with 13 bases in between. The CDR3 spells CASSPSGTPEAFF. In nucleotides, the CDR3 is TGTGCCAGCAGTCCCTCGGGAACCCCTGAAGCTTTCTTT.

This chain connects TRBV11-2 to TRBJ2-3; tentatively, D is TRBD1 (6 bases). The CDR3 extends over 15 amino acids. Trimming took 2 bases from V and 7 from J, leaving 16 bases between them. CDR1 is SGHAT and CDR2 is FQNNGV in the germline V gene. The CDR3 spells CASSLREGDTYTQYF. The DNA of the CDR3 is TGTGCCAGCAGCTTACGAGAGGGGGATACATATACGCAGTATTTT.

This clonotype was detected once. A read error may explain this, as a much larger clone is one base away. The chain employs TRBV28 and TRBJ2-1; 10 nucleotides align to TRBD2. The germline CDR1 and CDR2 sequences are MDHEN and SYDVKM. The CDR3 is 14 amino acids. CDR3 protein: CASTLAGEYNGQFF. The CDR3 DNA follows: TGTGCCAGCACGCTAGCGGGGGAGTACAATGGGCAGTTCTTC.

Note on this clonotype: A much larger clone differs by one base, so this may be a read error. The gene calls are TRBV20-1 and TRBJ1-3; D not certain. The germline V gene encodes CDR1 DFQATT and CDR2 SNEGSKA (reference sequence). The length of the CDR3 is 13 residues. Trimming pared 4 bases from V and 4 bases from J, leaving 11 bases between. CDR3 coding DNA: TGCAGTGCTAAACATTCACTGGGAAACACCATATATTTT. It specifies CSAKHSLGNTIYF.

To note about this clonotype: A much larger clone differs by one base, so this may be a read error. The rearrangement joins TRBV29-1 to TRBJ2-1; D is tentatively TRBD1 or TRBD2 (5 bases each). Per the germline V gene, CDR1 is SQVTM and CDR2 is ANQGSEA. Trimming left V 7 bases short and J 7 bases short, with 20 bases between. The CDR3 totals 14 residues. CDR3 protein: CSDGNRISGNEQFF. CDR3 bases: TGCAGCGATGGGAACAGGATATCGGGAAATGAGCAGTTCTTC.

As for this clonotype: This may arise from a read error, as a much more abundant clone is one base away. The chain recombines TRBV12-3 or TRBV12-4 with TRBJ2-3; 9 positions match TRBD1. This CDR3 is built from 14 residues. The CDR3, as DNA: TGTGCCAGCAGTCGGGACAGGGTCACAGATACGCAGTTTTTT. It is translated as CASSRDRVTDTQFF.

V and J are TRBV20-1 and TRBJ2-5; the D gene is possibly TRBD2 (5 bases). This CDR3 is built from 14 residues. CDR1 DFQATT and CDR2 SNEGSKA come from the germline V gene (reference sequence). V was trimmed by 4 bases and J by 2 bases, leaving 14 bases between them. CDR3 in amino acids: CSAIEGWVQETQYF. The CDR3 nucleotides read TGCAGTGCTATCGAGGGATGGGTACAAGAGACCCAGTACTTC.

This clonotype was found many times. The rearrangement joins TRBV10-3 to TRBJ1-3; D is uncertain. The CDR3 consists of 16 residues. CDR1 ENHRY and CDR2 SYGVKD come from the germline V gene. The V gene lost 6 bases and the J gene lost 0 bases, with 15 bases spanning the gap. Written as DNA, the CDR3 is TGTGCCATCAGCAAAGCGAGCGGGATCTCTGGAAACACCATATATTTT. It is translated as CAISKASGISGNTIYF.

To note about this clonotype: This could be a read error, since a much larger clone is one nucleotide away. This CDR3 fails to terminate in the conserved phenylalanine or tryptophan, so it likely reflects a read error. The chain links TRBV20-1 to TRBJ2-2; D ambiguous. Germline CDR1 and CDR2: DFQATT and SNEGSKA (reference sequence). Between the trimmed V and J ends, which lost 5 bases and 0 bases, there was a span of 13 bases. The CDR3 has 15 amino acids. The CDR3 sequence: CSASPGSTNTGELFS. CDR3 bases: TGCAGTGCTTCGCCGGGTTCGACGAACACCGGGGAGCTGTTTTCT.